This T cell receptor beta chain was captured in a study of PD-1 blockade in mismatch repair-deficient tumors. In the case of this clone: Its antigen is not identified.

Study-wide points: Tumor-resident clones, often undetectable pretreatment in blood, expanded then contracted after pembrolizumab.

TCRdb keeps only in-frame clones here, not all; method: immunoSEQ multiplex PCR. This sample has roughly 50,000 clones; approximately 80% occur once, and the top ten carry around 3.4%. The V gene's germline CDR1 is MNHEY and CDR2 SVGAGI. Trimming cost V 7 bases and J 8 bases, with 18 bases left between them. The CDR3 length is 14 residues. The chain has TRBV6-5 and TRBJ2-1; perhaps TRBD2 as D (6 bases). The sample here was peripheral blood, taken 4 weeks after starting pembrolizumab. The sequence was collected from an adult with mismatch repair-deficient cancer. CDR3 bases: TGTGCCAGCACGTCGCGGGACCGTGTGCATGAGCAGTTCTTC. Encoded protein: CASTSRDRVHEQFF.